This T cell receptor (beta chain) was profiled in a study of blood T cell repertoires in COVID-19. Across the whole study: The United States, Italy and Spain supplied acute and convalescent COVID-19 samples. T cells, B-cell-depleted T cells, or PBMCs supplied cDNA or gDNA.

V shed 4 bases, J shed 3 bases, and the junction held 5 bases outside the gene matches. The CDR3 contains 14 residues. Germline V lookup: CDR1 SGHRS, CDR2 YFSETQ. This clone was seen a few times. Authors' processing steps: Researchers report that nucleated cell counts were estimated from reference gene primer amplification. The data were produced by immunoSEQ multiplex PCR, yet TCRdb's version contains in-frame clones alone and is incomplete. The D gene and trimming were derived from the DNA, and the V and J assignments and clone size from that table. The sample lists about 210,000 clones, roughly 84% occurring once.

Material for sequencing was peripheral blood. The TCR was taken from a woman older than 75 with COVID-19, enrolled during active disease. The rearrangement joins TRBV5-1 to TRBJ1-2; TRBD1 matches 8 bases. For the CDR3, the DNA is TGCGCCAGCAGCGGGTCAGGGGGCGACTATGGCTACACCTTC. It translates to CASSGSGGDYGYTF.